This T cell receptor (beta chain) comes out of a study of blood T cell repertoires in COVID-19. Whole-study context: Researchers got acute and convalescent COVID-19 samples from the United States, Italy and Spain.

The CDR3 has 17 residues. Germline CDR1 and CDR2: SEHNR and FQNEAQ (reference sequence). V lost 0 bases and J lost 2, with 11 bases in between. In the original analysis: For nucleated cells, counts were estimated from reference gene primer amplification. The protocol was immunoSEQ multiplex PCR, while the TCRdb copy is restricted to in-frame clones and leaves out a portion. The DNA gave D and trimming, while V, J and clone size come from that table. The table shows about 72,000 clones, with roughly 85% occurring only once. The chain employs TRBV7-9 and TRBJ2-6; a weak D match, TRBD2 (8 bases). Input material: peripheral blood. This sequence was found in a man aged 30 to 39 with acute or convalescent COVID-19. The CDR3 sequence: CASSLAGRGPGANVLTF. CDR3 nucleotides: TGTGCCAGCAGCTTAGCCGGGAGGGGGCCTGGGGCCAACGTCCTGACTTTC.